This T cell receptor beta chain was sequenced in a study of identical twins. Findings and caveats of the study: Cross-sectional statistics, not tracking of the same donors, supported the conclusions. Out-of-frame TCR alpha sharing in monozygotic twins exceeded recombination model predictions.

The CDR3 length is 14 residues. Trimming took off 1 base at V and 5 bases at J, with 9 bases between the two ends. Germline CDR1 reads SGHRS; CDR2 reads YFSETQ. In TCRdb, the 5' RACE reads were re-called with MiXCR into one record per CDR3 protein. The sample consists of 1.5 million to 2 million distinct CDR3 sequences, around 29% of them appearing once. The donors were all healthy and Caucasian. In its sample, this clonotype was seen many times. Its antigen is unknown. The sequencing input was cord blood. This receptor was taken from a newborn girl in good health. V gene TRBV5-1 combines with J gene TRBJ1-4; D remains ambiguous. The CDR3 nucleotides read TGCGCCAGCAGCTTGACCGGCATGAATGAAAAACTGTTTTTT. Encoded protein: CASSLTGMNEKLFF.